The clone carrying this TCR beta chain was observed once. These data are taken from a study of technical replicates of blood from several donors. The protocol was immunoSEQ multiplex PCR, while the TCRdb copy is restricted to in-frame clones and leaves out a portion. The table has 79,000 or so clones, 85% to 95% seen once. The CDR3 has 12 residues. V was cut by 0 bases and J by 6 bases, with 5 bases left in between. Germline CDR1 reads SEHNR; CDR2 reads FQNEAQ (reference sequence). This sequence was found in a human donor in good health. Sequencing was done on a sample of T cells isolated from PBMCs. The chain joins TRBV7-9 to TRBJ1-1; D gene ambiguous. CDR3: CASSLASSEAFF. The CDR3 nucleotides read TGTGCCAGCAGCTTAGCGTCCTCTGAAGCTTTCTTT.